This T cell receptor (beta chain) is drawn from a study of T cell responses to AZD1222 COVID-19 vaccine. Study-wide results and limits: Close to half of all spike-specific TCRs reportedly target regions of the variants that are unmutated. Females made up more of the donors, who were largely white British, and clonal diversity may have come out too low.

The CDR3 loop spans 15 amino acids. From germline, CDR1 is MDHEN and CDR2 SYDVKM. V shed 3 bases, J shed 7 bases, and the junction held 9 bases outside the gene matches. Generated by immunoSEQ multiplex PCR, the TCRdb table keeps only in-frame clones and is missing some. The data show 150,000 to 200,000 clones, around 93% seen once. This clone occurred a few times. Its target is not known. This TCR derives from an adult who received the AZD1222 COVID-19 vaccine. The J gene is TRBJ2-1, the V gene TRBV28, with 7 bases fitting TRBD1. This specimen was peripheral blood, taken 28 days after the second AZD1222 dose. CDR3 loop: CASSFPGSQGNEQFF. The DNA of the CDR3 is TGTGCCAGCAGTTTCCCCGGATCACAGGGGAATGAGCAGTTCTTC.